This is a list of T cell receptor beta chains from one sample in a study of CD8 T cells in Susac syndrome. TCRdb reprocessed the immunoSEQ multiplex PCR reads via MiXCR and lists one record per CDR3 protein. The sample carries 140,000 to 150,000 distinct CDR3 sequences, about 94% recorded once. Sequencing was performed on CD4+ T cells from PBMCs. These receptors were collected from a human donor with Susac syndrome. The CDR3 runs from the conserved cysteine through the conserved F or W. D genes are given only for firm matches. Not all rows give a size; the values are once, few, many and, for expanded clones, a class.

clone size,D gene,V gene,J gene,CDR3 DNA,CDR3 protein
NA,NA,TRBV5-4,TRBJ2-2,TGTGCCAGCAGCCCCCGGGGGACGAACACCGGGGAGCTGTTTTTT,CASSPRGTNTGELFF
NA,NA,TRBV11-2,TRBJ2-3,TGTGCCAGCAGCCAGCTGCGCTCCGGCACAGATACGCAGTATTTT,CASSQLRSGTDTQYF
NA,NA,TRBV20-1,TRBJ1-5,TGCAGTGCTAGAGATCCGAGAGCAGGTCAGCCCCAGCATTTT,CSARDPRAGQPQHF
NA,NA,TRBV6-5,TRBJ2-7,TGTGCCAGCAAGGAGTCAGGGGGAGGCGGCGAGCAGTACTTC,CASKESGGGGEQYF
once,NA,TRBV30,TRBJ1-6,TGTGCCTGGAGTGTAGATATAGTGAGGACAGCGGATGAGCCAACTTCGCCCCTCCACTTT,CAWSVDIVRTADEPTSPLHF
once,NA,TRBV12-3/TRBV12-4,TRBJ2-2,TGTGCCAGCAGTTTTCGGCCAACACACACCGGGGAGCTGTTTTTT,CASSFRPTHTGELFF
once,NA,TRBV7-9,TRBJ1-2,TGTGCCAGCAGCGAAAAAGGGGGCTACACCTTC,CASSEKGGYTF
once,TRBD1,TRBV10-3,TRBJ1-2,TGTGCCATCAGTGAGTTGACAGGGGATGGCTACACCTTC,CAISELTGDGYTF
NA,NA,TRBV5-6,TRBJ1-2,TGTGCCAGCAGCGGGGATGAACGGGACGCCCGACCGTTCTATGGCTACACCTTC,CASSGDERDARPFYGYTF
NA,TRBD1,TRBV4-1,TRBJ1-4,TGCGCCAGCCGAGACAGGGTTTCCGAAAAACTGTTTTTT,CASRDRVSEKLFF
NA,NA,TRBV18,TRBJ1-5,TGTGCCAGCTCACCACTACCGGGCAATCAGCCCCAGCATTTT,CASSPLPGNQPQHF
NA,NA,TRBV29-1,TRBJ2-2,TGCAGCGTGTCTACAGGGACCTCGAACACCGGGGAGCTGTTTTTT,CSVSTGTSNTGELFF
NA,NA,TRBV7-2,TRBJ1-2,TGTGCCAGCAGCCGGGGACCGCTGGATGGCTACACCTTC,CASSRGPLDGYTF
once,NA,TRBV10-3,TRBJ2-5,TGTGCCATCAGTGAGGAGCGGCAAGAGACCCAGTACTTC,CAISEERQETQYF
NA,NA,TRBV28,TRBJ2-3,TGTGCCAGCAGTTTCCCGGGGGGCGGGGATACGCAGTATTTT,CASSFPGGGDTQYF
NA,NA,TRBV18,TRBJ2-3,TGTGCCAGCTCACCACCTAGCACGAGCACAGATACGCAGTATTTT,CASSPPSTSTDTQYF
NA,TRBD1,TRBV9,TRBJ1-5,TGTGCCAGCAGCGTTGGAGGGGGCGCCGAGCCCCAGCATTTT,CASSVGGGAEPQHF
NA,NA,TRBV29-1,TRBJ2-5,TGCAGCGTGGCACCGGGAAGCGGGACCCAGTACTTC,CSVAPGSGTQYF
once,TRBD1,TRBV7-3,TRBJ2-1,TGTGCCAGCAGCCTCCATCCGGGACAGGGGTACAATGAGCAGTTCTTC,CASSLHPGQGYNEQFF
few,TRBD1,TRBV19,TRBJ1-5,TGTGCCAGTAGTACGGACAGGAATCAGCCCCAGCATTTT,CASSTDRNQPQHF
NA,NA,TRBV20-1,TRBJ2-1,TGCAGTGCTATACTCGGGATACGGGCAGGCGAGCAGTTCTTC,CSAILGIRAGEQFF
NA,TRBD1,TRBV11-2,TRBJ2-7,TGTGCCAGCAGCCCGATGACAGGGGTCAACGAGCAGTACTTC,CASSPMTGVNEQYF
NA,NA,TRBV6-2/TRBV6-3,TRBJ1-5,TGTGCCAGCACCCGGGCGGGGGGCGCGAATCAGCCCCAGCATTTT,CASTRAGGANQPQHF
NA,NA,TRBV28,TRBJ2-1,TGTGCCAGCATGGGAGACGGTGAGCAGTTCTTC,CASMGDGEQFF
NA,NA,TRBV5-6,TRBJ1-2,TGTGCCAGCAGCTTATGGGGAACGGCTATCAATGGCTACACCTTC,CASSLWGTAINGYTF
NA,NA,TRBV5-5,TRBJ2-5,TGTGCCAGCAGCGTCCGGCCAGGGGAGACCCAGTACTTC,CASSVRPGETQYF
NA,NA,TRBV12-3/TRBV12-4,TRBJ2-3,TGTGCCAGCAGTTTAGCGGGGACAAACACAGATACGCAGTATTTT,CASSLAGTNTDTQYF
NA,NA,TRBV10-3,TRBJ2-7,TGTGCCATCAGTCCAGGGTCCCACGAGCAGTACTTC,CAISPGSHEQYF
once,NA,TRBV9,TRBJ2-7,TGTGCCAGCAGCAAATATGGAACAGGGACCCCCTACGAGCAGTACTTC,CASSKYGTGTPYEQYF
NA,TRBD2,TRBV12-3/TRBV12-4,TRBJ2-1,TGTGCCAGCAGGATAGCGGGAGGAAAGGGTGAGCAGTTCTTC,CASRIAGGKGEQFF
once,NA,TRBV20-1,TRBJ1-2,TGCAGTGCTAGAGACCCTTCGGGGTACTCTGGCTACACCTTC,CSARDPSGYSGYTF
NA,TRBD1,TRBV6-4,TRBJ2-2,TGTGCCAGCAGTGACGGACAGGGGGCCGGGGAGCTGTTTTTT,CASSDGQGAGELFF
NA,NA,TRBV7-9,TRBJ2-7,TGTGCCAGCAGCTCACTAGAGCCTGGATCGTACGAGCAGTACTTC,CASSSLEPGSYEQYF
few,NA,TRBV5-1,TRBJ2-6,TGCGCCAGCAGCTTGGCCGGGGGTTCTGGGGCCAACGTCCTGACTTTC,CASSLAGGSGANVLTF
NA,TRBD2,TRBV29-1,TRBJ2-7,TGCAGCGTTGAAGATTCGGGGGGCGAGCAGTACTTC,CSVEDSGGEQYF
NA,TRBD1,TRBV20-1,TRBJ1-1,TGCAGTGCTAAAAGGGGGACAGTTGGAACTGAAGCTTTCTTT,CSAKRGTVGTEAFF
NA,NA,TRBV20-1,TRBJ2-1,TGCAGTGCTAGAGCTATTAGCTCCCGACCCAAATCAAACAATGAGCAGTTCTTC,CSARAISSRPKSNNEQFF
NA,NA,TRBV20-1,TRBJ1-1,TGCAGTGCTAGAGCACCCGAGGGGACTGAAGCTTTCTTT,CSARAPEGTEAFF
NA,NA,TRBV6-5,TRBJ2-3,TGTGCCAGCAGTTACGGGGCGGGGTTCACAGATACGCAGTATTTT,CASSYGAGFTDTQYF
NA,NA,TRBV23-1,TRBJ1-5,TGCGCCAGCAGTCAGACCTTGGAGGAGCCCCAGCATTTT,CASSQTLEEPQHF
NA,TRBD1,TRBV27,TRBJ2-1,TGTGCCAGCAGTCCACGCCGGGACAGGGTAGGCGAGCAGTTCTTC,CASSPRRDRVGEQFF
once,NA,TRBV4-2,TRBJ2-7,TGTGCCAGCAGCCTCGTTGGAGGGGGCGAGCAGTACTTC,CASSLVGGGEQYF
NA,TRBD2,TRBV19,TRBJ2-1,TGTGCCAGTAGTAATAGACTAGCGGGAAATGGAGAGTTCTTC,CASSNRLAGNGEFF
NA,NA,TRBV29-1,TRBJ2-2,TGCAGCGTTGGAGGGTTCTCCGGGGAGCTGTTTTTT,CSVGGFSGELFF
NA,NA,TRBV20-1,TRBJ2-7,TGCAGTGCTAGTAGGACAGCACACTACGAGCAGTACTTC,CSASRTAHYEQYF
NA,NA,TRBV6-6,TRBJ1-2,TGTGCCAGCACCCCTACGGGGCATAGGTTGGACTATGGCTACACCTTC,CASTPTGHRLDYGYTF
NA,NA,TRBV5-1,TRBJ2-5,TGCGCCAGCAGCTCTGGCCAGATTGGAGAGACCCAGTACTTC,CASSSGQIGETQYF
NA,TRBD2,TRBV5-4,TRBJ2-5,TGTGCCAGCAGCTATGGTAGCGGGGGGGAAGAGACCCAGTACTTC,CASSYGSGGEETQYF
once,TRBD1,TRBV29-1,TRBJ2-6,TGCAGCGCCCGGGACAGCCTAAGCTCTGGGGCCAACGTCCTGACTTTC,CSARDSLSSGANVLTF
NA,NA,TRBV20-1,TRBJ2-3,TGCAGTGCCTTGGGAACCCCCGAACCCACAGATACGCAGTATTTT,CSALGTPEPTDTQYF